The text below deals with one TCR beta chain. The same CDR3 arises from other DNA sequences in this sample as well. This CDR3 has 13 amino acids. With V trimmed by 7 bases and J by 2 bases, 2 bases remained unmatched. Germline V gene lookup returns CDR1 SQVTM and CDR2 ANQGSEA. This specimen belongs to a study of shared clonotypes between healthy human individuals. Study as a whole: Donors were a couple of women and a few men aged 18 to 49. The study used three CD4 naive, three CD4 memory, two CD8 naive and one CD8 memory plate per donor.

On sorted subsets, replicate PCRs used roughly 190 ng DNA, or around 30,000 T cell genomes. Only in-frame clones appear in the TCRdb table, and some are missing; sequencing was by immunoSEQ multiplex PCR. The sample shows about 2.4 million clones, 80% to 95% of them seen only once. Study donors comprised healthy, HIV-negative adults devoid of recent acute infection or vaccination. This chain joins TRBV29-1 and TRBJ2-1; 10 nucleotides align to TRBD2. The sequenced material came from naive CD4+ T cells from PBMCs. Noted subset: CD45RA+ positively selected. The receptor was isolated from a man between 18 and 35 years old in good health. Some clones in this sample may be carry-over from other donors' samples. This chain's CDR3 is CSAGTSAYNEQFF. The DNA for the CDR3 is TGCAGCGCCGGGACTAGCGCCTACAATGAGCAGTTCTTC.